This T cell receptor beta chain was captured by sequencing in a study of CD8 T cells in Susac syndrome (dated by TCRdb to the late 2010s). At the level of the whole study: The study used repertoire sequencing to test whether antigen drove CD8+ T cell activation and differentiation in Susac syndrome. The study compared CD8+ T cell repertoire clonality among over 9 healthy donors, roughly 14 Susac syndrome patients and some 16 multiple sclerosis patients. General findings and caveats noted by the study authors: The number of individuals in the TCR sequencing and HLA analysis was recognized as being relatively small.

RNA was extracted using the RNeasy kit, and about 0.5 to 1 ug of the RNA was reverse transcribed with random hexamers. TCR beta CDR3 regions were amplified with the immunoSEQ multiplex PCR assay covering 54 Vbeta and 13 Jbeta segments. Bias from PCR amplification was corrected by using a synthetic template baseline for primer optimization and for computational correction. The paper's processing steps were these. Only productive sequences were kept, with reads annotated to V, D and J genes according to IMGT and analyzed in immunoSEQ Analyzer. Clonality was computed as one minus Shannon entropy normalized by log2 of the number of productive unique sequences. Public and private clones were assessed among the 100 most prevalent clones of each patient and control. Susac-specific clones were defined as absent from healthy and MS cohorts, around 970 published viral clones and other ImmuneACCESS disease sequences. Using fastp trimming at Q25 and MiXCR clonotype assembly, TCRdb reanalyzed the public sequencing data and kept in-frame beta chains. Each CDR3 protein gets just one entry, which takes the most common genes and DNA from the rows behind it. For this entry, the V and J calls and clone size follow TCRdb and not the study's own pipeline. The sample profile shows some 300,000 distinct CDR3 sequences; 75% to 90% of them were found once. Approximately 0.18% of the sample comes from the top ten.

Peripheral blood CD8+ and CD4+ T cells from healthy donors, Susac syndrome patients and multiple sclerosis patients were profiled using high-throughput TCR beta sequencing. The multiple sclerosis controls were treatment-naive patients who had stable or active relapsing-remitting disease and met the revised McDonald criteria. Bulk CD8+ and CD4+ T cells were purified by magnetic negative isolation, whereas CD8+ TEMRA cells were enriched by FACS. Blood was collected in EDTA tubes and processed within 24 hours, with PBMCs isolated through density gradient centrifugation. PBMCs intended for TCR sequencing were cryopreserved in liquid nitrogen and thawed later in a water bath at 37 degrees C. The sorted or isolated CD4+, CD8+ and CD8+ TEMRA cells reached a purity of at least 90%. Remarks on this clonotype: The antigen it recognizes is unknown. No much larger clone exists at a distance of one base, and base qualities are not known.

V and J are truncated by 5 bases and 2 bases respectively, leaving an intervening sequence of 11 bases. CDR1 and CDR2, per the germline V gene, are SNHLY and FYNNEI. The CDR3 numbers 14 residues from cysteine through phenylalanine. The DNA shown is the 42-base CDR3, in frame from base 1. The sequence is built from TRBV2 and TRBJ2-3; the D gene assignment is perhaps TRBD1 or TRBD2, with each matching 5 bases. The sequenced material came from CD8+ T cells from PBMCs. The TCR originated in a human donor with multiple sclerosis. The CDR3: CASSLRDDTDTQYF. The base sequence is TGTGCCAGCAGTTTGAGGGACGACACAGATACGCAGTATTTT.